This T cell receptor beta chain was sequenced for a study of T cell responses to AZD1222 COVID-19 vaccine. Some clones are missing from TCRdb's copy, which holds only in-frame ones; the method was immunoSEQ multiplex PCR. Of 150,000 to 250,000 clones listed, 90% to 95% were seen once; the top ten hold less than 1.2%. In the case of this clone: Its antigen is unidentified.

General study points: Donors were largely white British and mainly female; clonal diversity was possibly underestimated.

This receptor was obtained from an adult who received the AZD1222 COVID-19 vaccine. This specimen was peripheral blood, taken 28 days after the second AZD1222 dose.

The CDR3 nucleotides read TGCGCCAGCAGTCGGACAGGGTCTTTCTATAATTCACCCCTCCACTTT. This translates into CASSRTGSFYNSPLHF. This rearrangement joins TRBV4-3 to TRBJ1-6; 8 bases match TRBD1. V gave up 6 bases and J gave up 3 bases; unmatched junction bases: 7. The germline V gene has CDR1 LGHNA and CDR2 YSLEER. There are 16 residues in the CDR3.